Listed below are T cell receptor beta chains from one sample, sequenced in a study of T cells in pancreatic ductal adenocarcinoma. TCRdb's table, derived via immunoSEQ multiplex PCR, lists solely in-frame clones and lacks some. This sample has around 94,000 clones, with roughly 96% found just once. Sequencing was done on a sample of PBMCs. The receptor set was obtained from a human donor with pancreatic ductal adenocarcinoma. Both conserved end residues are part of each CDR3. The order of the fields is V gene, D gene, J gene, CDR3 length, clone size, CDR3 DNA, CDR3 protein. The D gene is left open where the match is weak. Clone size, where shown, is once, few, many, or a class for clones that have expanded.

v_gene: TRBV2; d_gene: NA; j_gene: TRBJ2-2; len: 14; abundance: NA; CDR3nt: TGTGCCAGCAGCAAATCGCGGGACACCGGGGAGCTGTTTTTT; CDR3aa: CASSKSRDTGELFF
v_gene: TRBV28; d_gene: TRBD2; j_gene: TRBJ2-2; len: 20; abundance: few; CDR3nt: TGTGCCAGCAGGGAGCGGGAGGGTTGGTTATCCCGAGCGGGGGCCGGGGAGCTGTTTTTT; CDR3aa: CASREREGWLSRAGAGELFF
v_gene: TRBV4-2; d_gene: TRBD2; j_gene: TRBJ2-4; len: 14; abundance: NA; CDR3nt: TGTGCCAGCAGCCAAGATAAGCGGGAGGACATTCAGTACTTC; CDR3aa: CASSQDKREDIQYF
v_gene: TRBV5-4; d_gene: NA; j_gene: TRBJ2-5; len: 13; abundance: NA; CDR3nt: TGTGCCAGCAGCTTGACTAGCCAAGAGACCCAGTACTTC; CDR3aa: CASSLTSQETQYF
v_gene: TRBV29-1; d_gene: TRBD2; j_gene: TRBJ2-5; len: 14; abundance: once; CDR3nt: TGCAGCGTTGAATTGAGCGGGGCAAAAGAGACCCAGTACTTC; CDR3aa: CSVELSGAKETQYF
v_gene: TRBV7-9; d_gene: TRBD1; j_gene: TRBJ1-1; len: 19; abundance: once; CDR3nt: TGTGCCAGCAGCCAAACGGGGAATTGGGGACAGGGGAAGAACACTGAAGCTTTCTTT; CDR3aa: CASSQTGNWGQGKNTEAFF
v_gene: TRBV5-1; d_gene: TRBD2; j_gene: TRBJ2-3; len: 15; abundance: NA; CDR3nt: TGCGCCAGCAGCTTGGTAGCGGGAGCTGGGGATACGCAGTATTTT; CDR3aa: CASSLVAGAGDTQYF
v_gene: TRBV5-6; d_gene: NA; j_gene: TRBJ1-2; len: 15; abundance: NA; CDR3nt: TGTGCCACCACCTCCTGGGGCTTGAGTAAGAATGGCTACACCTTC; CDR3aa: CATTSWGLSKNGYTF
v_gene: TRBV28; d_gene: NA; j_gene: TRBJ2-2; len: 16; abundance: NA; CDR3nt: TGTGCCAGCAGTGTCAGACTACTCCTGGTGACCGGGGAGCTGTTTTTT; CDR3aa: CASSVRLLLVTGELFF
v_gene: TRBV7-2; d_gene: TRBD2; j_gene: TRBJ2-3; len: 16; abundance: once; CDR3nt: TGTGCCAGCAGCCGGACTCCTAGCGGAATCACAGATACGCAGTATTTT; CDR3aa: CASSRTPSGITDTQYF
v_gene: TRBV29-1; d_gene: NA; j_gene: TRBJ2-2; len: 13; abundance: NA; CDR3nt: TGCAGCGTTGGGAAACAGGGTTCCGGGGAGCTGTTTTTT; CDR3aa: CSVGKQGSGELFF